Following are 21 T cell receptor beta chains from one sample sequenced in a study of shared clonotypes between healthy human individuals. As defined, naive CD8 cells were CD45RO-negative and positively selected for CCR7, with terminally differentiated effector memory CD45RA+ cells excluded. Sequencing used immunoSEQ multiplex PCR; TCRdb keeps in-frame clones, though not all of them. The repertoire holds roughly 2 million clones, with about 95% as singletons. The sample taken for sequencing was naive CD8+ T cells sorted from blood. These receptors were taken from a man between 18 and 29 years old in good health.

The V call is TRBV6-5, the J call TRBJ1-3, with D possibly TRBD1 on 6 matching bases. This CDR3 region has 15 residues. V lost 4 bases and J lost 0, with 10 bases in between. The germline V gene has CDR1 MNHEY and CDR2 SVGAGI. Here the CDR3 reads CASSSDSHSGNTIYF. Written as DNA, the CDR3 is TGTGCCAGCAGTTCGGACAGCCACTCTGGAAACACCATATATTTT.

The CDR3 reads CASSYTANQPQHF. Here the CDR3 DNA reads TGTGCCAGCAGTTACACAGCGAATCAGCCCCAGCATTTT. This chain connects TRBV6-5 to TRBJ1-5; D gene unclear. The germline V and J ends were trimmed by 2 bases and 4 bases, with 6 bases remaining between them. The CDR3 contains 13 residues. The germline CDR1 and CDR2 sequences are MNHEY and SVGAGI.

The chain carries TRBV4-3 and TRBJ2-5, with 8 positions matching TRBD2. The CDR3 spans 16 residues. Germline V gene sequence: CDR1 LGHNA, CDR2 YSLEER. Trimming removed 1 base from V and 4 bases from J; junction bases left unmatched: 8. The CDR3 is CASSQVIGRAGETQYF. For the CDR3, the DNA is TGCGCCAGCAGCCAAGTTATCGGGAGGGCCGGAGAGACCCAGTACTTC.

As regards this clone: Other DNA sequences in this sample translate to the same CDR3. The chain recombines TRBV27 with TRBJ2-7, with TRBD1 identical over 11 bases. The CDR3 covers 14 residues. Trimming cost V 3 bases and J 5 bases; bases outside gene matches: 3. Germline V lookup: CDR1 MNHEY, CDR2 SMNVEV (reference sequence). CDR3 in DNA: TGTGCCAGCAGTTTGGGACAGGGGGGACACGAGCAGTACTTC. Amino acid sequence: CASSLGQGGHEQYF.

The genes are TRBV9 and TRBJ2-5, with D unresolved. The CDR3 runs 14 residues. Germline loops: CDR1 SGDLS, CDR2 YYNGEE. The ends were cut back, 0 bases at V and 5 bases at J, with 11 bases in the middle. CDR3 nucleotides: TGTGCCAGCAGCGTAGAAGGATTCGGCGAGACCCAGTACTTC. This codes for CASSVEGFGETQYF.

The chain employs TRBV2 and TRBJ1-2; 8 bases are shared with TRBD1. The length of the CDR3 is 16 residues. The V gene end was trimmed by 7 bases and the J gene end by 3 bases; junction bases not matched to a gene: 13. Germline values: CDR1 SNHLY, CDR2 FYNNEI. The chain's CDR3 is CASTGPGEQGDYGYTF. CDR3 nucleotide sequence: TGTGCCAGCACAGGTCCAGGAGAACAGGGGGACTATGGCTACACCTTC.

This chain links TRBV19 with TRBJ2-7; D may match TRBD1 or TRBD2 (6 bases each). The germline CDR1 and CDR2 sequences are LNHDA and SQIVND (reference sequence). CDR3 length: 15 amino acids. Between the trimmed V and J ends, which lost 3 bases and 3 bases, there was a span of 15 bases. CDR3 in amino acids: CASSMGGSHYYEQYF. The CDR3 region has the DNA TGTGCCAGTAGTATGGGGGGCTCACATTACTACGAGCAGTACTTC.

This clone was observed once. The rearrangement links TRBV5-1 to TRBJ2-7, with TRBD1 matching 8 bases. The CDR3 runs 16 residues. The junction had 7 bases not matched to a gene; V was cut back by 0 bases and J by 2 bases. The germline V gene encodes CDR1 SGHRS and CDR2 YFSETQ. The CDR3 loop is CASSLAGGTGTYEQYF. DNA for the CDR3: TGCGCCAGCAGCTTGGCCGGAGGGACAGGAACCTACGAGCAGTACTTC.

The chain is built from TRBV4-3 and TRBJ1-1; D is unresolved. The germline V gene encodes CDR1 LGHNA and CDR2 YSLEER. This CDR3 spans 14 amino acids. V lost 4 bases and J lost 5, with 14 bases in between. This chain's CDR3 is CASSPTIAITEAFF. The CDR3 region has the DNA TGCGCCAGCAGCCCGACAATAGCCATTACTGAAGCTTTCTTT.

The rearrangement links TRBV28 to TRBJ2-2; 9 bases map to TRBD1. After removal of 5 bases from V and 6 bases from J, the junction contained 7 bases not matched to a gene. Germline-derived CDR1 and CDR2 are MDHEN and SYDVKM. CDR3 length equals 15 residues. CDR3 in DNA: TGTGCCAGCAGTCTGGGGGACAGGGCTGCCGGGGAGCTGTTTTTT. Translating it yields CASSLGDRAAGELFF.

The chain joins TRBV7-3 to TRBJ2-7; D possibly uses TRBD1 or TRBD2 (5 bases each). Trimming took off 5 bases at V and 4 bases at J, with 15 bases between the two ends. Germline CDR1 reads SGHTA; CDR2 reads FQGTGA. The CDR3 is 14 residues long. The CDR3 reads CASSARDPRYEQYF. The DNA for the CDR3 is TGTGCCAGCAGCGCCCGGGACCCTAGGTACGAGCAGTACTTC.

V and J are TRBV5-4 and TRBJ1-2; D unresolved. CDR1 and CDR2 from the germline V gene are SGHNT and YYREEE (reference sequence). Trimming pared 5 bases from V and 8 bases from J, leaving 13 bases between. The CDR3 has 12 amino acids. The CDR3 DNA reads as TGTGCCAGCAGTCCAACCGGGGAGGGCTACACCTTC. The encoded protein is CASSPTGEGYTF.

This chain uses TRBV13 with TRBJ2-6; a possible D gene is TRBD1 (6 bases). The CDR3 contains 20 residues. CDR1 PRHDT and CDR2 FYEKMQ come from the germline V gene (reference sequence). The ends were cut back, 2 bases at V and 0 bases at J, with 20 bases in the middle. CDR3 residues: CASSLQTWGLKSSGANVLTF. The CDR3 DNA follows: TGTGCCAGCAGCTTACAAACCTGGGGGCTTAAGAGCTCTGGGGCCAACGTCCTGACTTTC.

This chain joins TRBV28 and TRBJ2-7; no firm D call. Germline CDR1 MDHEN, CDR2 SYDVKM. The CDR3 extends over 14 amino acids. Deletions cut 4 bases from V and 6 bases from J, with 16 bases between. CDR3 bases: TGTGCCAGCAGTTGGGGTTTAAATGCCCCCGAGCAGTACTTC. It is translated as CASSWGLNAPEQYF.

In DNA, the CDR3 is TGCGCCAGCAGTGTTTCGGGTCGGAATGAGCAGTTCTTC. Its protein is CASSVSGRNEQFF. This chain uses TRBV10-1 with TRBJ2-1; D gene uncertain. CDR1 and CDR2 (germline): WNHNN, SYGVQD (reference sequence). V lost 4 bases and J lost 7, with 11 bases in between. The CDR3 is made up of 13 amino acids.

V usage is TRBV5-1 and J usage is TRBJ2-7, with D maybe TRBD1 (6 bases). The CDR3 spans 16 residues. Trimming removed 0 bases at V and 6 bases at J, with 19 bases between. Germline CDR1 reads SGHRS; CDR2 reads YFSETQ. The CDR3 DNA reads TGCGCCAGCAGCTTGGGGACAGCTAGTTGGGCGGGCGAGCAGTACTTC. Translating gives CASSLGTASWAGEQYF.

The V and J genes are TRBV27 and TRBJ2-7; D gene uncertain. This CDR3 has 13 residues. The germline V gene encodes CDR1 MNHEY and CDR2 SMNVEV (reference sequence). V was trimmed by 4 bases and J by 2 bases, leaving 9 bases between them. CDR3 coding DNA: TGTGCCAGCAGTTCCGGCAAGACCTACGAGCAGTACTTC. It encodes CASSSGKTYEQYF.

CDR3 amino acids: CASSLRGIGQPQHF. The CDR3 region has the DNA TGTGCCAGCAGTTTGCGGGGGATCGGGCAGCCCCAGCATTTT. The chain joins TRBV28 to TRBJ1-5; a possible D gene is TRBD1 (5 bases). V shed 3 bases and J shed 7 bases, with 13 bases lying between them. CDR1 and CDR2 from the germline V gene are MDHEN and SYDVKM. This CDR3 region has 14 residues.

This clone has only one observation. This specimen includes other DNA sequences encoding the same CDR3. V gene TRBV11-3 combines with J gene TRBJ2-3; no reliable D call. Trimming left V 0 bases short and J 4 bases short, with 5 bases between. The CDR3 sequence is 13 residues long. The germline V gene encodes CDR1 SGHNT and CDR2 YENEEA. CDR3 nucleotides: TGTGCCAGCAGCTTAGATGGGTCAGATACGCAGTATTTT. It yields the protein CASSLDGSDTQYF. Variable domain in full (rest from reference TRBV11-3 and TRBJ2-3): EAGVVQSPRYKIIEKKQPVAFWCNPISGHNTLYWYLQNLGQGPELLIRYENEEAVDDSQLPKDRFSAERLKGVDSTLKIQPAELGDSAVYLCASSLDGSDTQYFGPGTRLTVL.

The count of this clone is one. The chain joins TRBV27 to TRBJ2-5; 10 nucleotides agree with TRBD2. V shed 5 bases and J 4 bases; nucleotides not matched to a gene: 7. The CDR3 is made up of 15 amino acids. Germline V gives CDR1 MNHEY, CDR2 SMNVEV (reference sequence). The CDR3 protein is CASSGSGGAAETQYF. As DNA, the CDR3 is TGTGCCAGCAGTGGAAGCGGGGGGGCAGCAGAGACCCAGTACTTC.

For the CDR3, the DNA is TGTGCCAGCAGCTTAGAGGGCGGTGGACCTTACGAGCAGTACTTC. Residues: CASSLEGGGPYEQYF. V gene TRBV7-8 combines with J gene TRBJ2-7; D not resolved. Germline-derived CDR1 and CDR2 are SGHVS and FQNEAQ. Trimming left V 1 base short and J 4 bases short, with 14 bases between. This CDR3 has 15 residues.